Listed below are T cell receptor beta chains from one sample, sequenced in a study. A single record per CDR3 protein comes from TCRdb applying MiXCR to the 5' RACE reads. This table has tens of thousands of distinct CDR3 sequences, over 15% appearing once. The sequencing input was naive CD4+ T cells sorted from blood. These receptor sequences come from a female donor with breast cancer. Each CDR3 is given with its conserved first and last residue. The order of the fields is J gene, V gene, clone size, D gene, CDR3 DNA, CDR3 protein. A D gene is named only where the DNA matches it firmly. The size field is filled for only some rows; it gives once, few, many or a size class.

J gene: TRBJ2-5
V gene: TRBV5-1
clone size: many
D gene: -
CDR3 DNA: TGCGCCAGCAGCTTGGGGTGGAATGAAGAGACCCAGTACTTC
CDR3 protein: CASSLGWNEETQYF

J gene: TRBJ1-1
V gene: TRBV12-3/TRBV12-4
clone size: few
D gene: -
CDR3 DNA: TGTGCCAGCAGTCCGGGACATTCGAACACTGAAGCTTTCTTT
CDR3 protein: CASSPGHSNTEAFF

J gene: TRBJ2-7
V gene: TRBV20-1
clone size: few
D gene: -
CDR3 DNA: TGCAGTGCTGCTAAAGAGGGGTTTGGGGGCGAGCAGTACTTC
CDR3 protein: CSAAKEGFGGEQYF

J gene: TRBJ2-7
V gene: TRBV20-1
clone size: -
D gene: TRBD1
CDR3 DNA: TGCAGTGCTAGTCGGGACAGCACCTACGAGCAGTACTTC
CDR3 protein: CSASRDSTYEQYF

J gene: TRBJ1-1
V gene: TRBV7-9
clone size: few
D gene: -
CDR3 DNA: TGTGCCAGCAGCTTAGACGGGCTGGCAGCTTTCTTT
CDR3 protein: CASSLDGLAAFF

J gene: TRBJ2-1
V gene: TRBV20-1
clone size: few
D gene: TRBD2
CDR3 DNA: TGCAGTGCTGGGATTCGGACTAGCGGGAGGTGGAATGAGCAGTTCTTC
CDR3 protein: CSAGIRTSGRWNEQFF

J gene: TRBJ2-3
V gene: TRBV5-1
clone size: many
D gene: -
CDR3 DNA: TGCGCCAGCAACGGCGGGACGGGCAACACGCAGTATTTT
CDR3 protein: CASNGGTGNTQYF

J gene: TRBJ2-1
V gene: TRBV19
clone size: -
D gene: -
CDR3 DNA: TGTGCCAGTACCCCCGACGGTTACAATGAGCAGTTCTTC
CDR3 protein: CASTPDGYNEQFF

J gene: TRBJ2-3
V gene: TRBV12-3/TRBV12-4
clone size: -
D gene: TRBD2
CDR3 DNA: TGTGCCAGCAGGCCTACTAGCGGCACAGATACGCAGTATTTT
CDR3 protein: CASRPTSGTDTQYF

J gene: TRBJ1-3
V gene: TRBV7-2
clone size: -
D gene: -
CDR3 DNA: TGTGCCAGCAGCCCTTACAGGATCTCTGGAAACACCATATATTTT
CDR3 protein: CASSPYRISGNTIYF

J gene: TRBJ2-1
V gene: TRBV5-1
clone size: -
D gene: -
CDR3 DNA: TGCGCCAGCAGCTTGAGGGGTTACAATAAGCAGTTCTTC
CDR3 protein: CASSLRGYNKQFF

J gene: TRBJ2-5
V gene: TRBV11-3
clone size: few
D gene: TRBD2
CDR3 DNA: TGTGCCAGCAGCTTAGAGCTACGGGAGGGACAGACCCAGTACTTC
CDR3 protein: CASSLELREGQTQYF

J gene: TRBJ2-7
V gene: TRBV28
clone size: few
D gene: -
CDR3 DNA: TGTGCCAGCAGTTTAACCCTTTACGAGCAGTACTTC
CDR3 protein: CASSLTLYEQYF

J gene: TRBJ1-6
V gene: TRBV18
clone size: few
D gene: -
CDR3 DNA: TGTGCCAGCTCACAGGGGCCGAAGTATAATTCACCCCTCCACTTT
CDR3 protein: CASSQGPKYNSPLHF

J gene: TRBJ2-1
V gene: TRBV11-3
clone size: -
D gene: -
CDR3 DNA: TGTGCCAGCAGCTTAGATTCAGCCTACAATGAGCAGTTCTTC
CDR3 protein: CASSLDSAYNEQFF

J gene: TRBJ2-7
V gene: TRBV18
clone size: few
D gene: TRBD1
CDR3 DNA: TGTGCCAGCTCCCGGACAGGGACAGGCGAGCAGTACTTC
CDR3 protein: CASSRTGTGEQYF

J gene: TRBJ2-1
V gene: TRBV28
clone size: -
D gene: TRBD2
CDR3 DNA: TGTGCCAGCAGTTTGCTACTCTCTGGACTAGGTGGGAGTGAGCAGTTCTTC
CDR3 protein: CASSLLLSGLGGSEQFF

J gene: TRBJ2-1
V gene: TRBV5-5
clone size: many
D gene: -
CDR3 DNA: TGTGCCAGCAGACAGACCTCTTGGGGGGAGCAGTTCTTC
CDR3 protein: CASRQTSWGEQFF

J gene: TRBJ1-1
V gene: TRBV12-3/TRBV12-4
clone size: few
D gene: -
CDR3 DNA: TGTGCCAGCAAAAAGGTAGTCGGGAACACTGAAGCTTTCTTT
CDR3 protein: CASKKVVGNTEAFF

J gene: TRBJ1-2
V gene: TRBV3-1
clone size: many
D gene: -
CDR3 DNA: TGTGCCAGCATCTCCGACACGGATGGCTACACCTTC
CDR3 protein: CASISDTDGYTF

J gene: TRBJ1-1
V gene: TRBV5-1
clone size: -
D gene: -
CDR3 DNA: TGCGCCAGCAGCTTGGGCAGGGCGGACACTGAAGCTTTCTTT
CDR3 protein: CASSLGRADTEAFF

J gene: TRBJ1-1
V gene: TRBV6-1
clone size: -
D gene: -
CDR3 DNA: TGTGCCAGCACCCCGGTGGGCAGGGGGAACACTGAAGCTTTCTTT
CDR3 protein: CASTPVGRGNTEAFF

J gene: TRBJ1-5
V gene: TRBV5-1
clone size: many
D gene: -
CDR3 DNA: TGCGCCAGCAGCTTGGACGGGCACAACAATCAGCCCCAGCATTTT
CDR3 protein: CASSLDGHNNQPQHF

J gene: TRBJ2-3
V gene: TRBV20-1
clone size: many
D gene: -
CDR3 DNA: TGCAGTGCTAGAGATTTCACAGGGAGGGTCGATACGCAGTATTTT
CDR3 protein: CSARDFTGRVDTQYF

J gene: TRBJ2-5
V gene: TRBV4-3
clone size: many
D gene: -
CDR3 DNA: TGCGCCAGCAGCCAAGTTTGGGACAATAAAGAGACCCAGTACTTC
CDR3 protein: CASSQVWDNKETQYF

J gene: TRBJ2-7
V gene: TRBV5-4
clone size: -
D gene: -
CDR3 DNA: TGTGCCAGCAGCTTCAGCGGAACCTACGAGCAGTACTTC
CDR3 protein: CASSFSGTYEQYF

J gene: TRBJ1-5
V gene: TRBV2
clone size: few
D gene: -
CDR3 DNA: TGTGCCAGCAGGGAAGGGACCGGCAATCAGCCCCAGCATTTT
CDR3 protein: CASREGTGNQPQHF

J gene: TRBJ2-7
V gene: TRBV27
clone size: few
D gene: -
CDR3 DNA: TGTGCCAGCAGTTTAACGGGGACCTTATACGAGCAGTACTTC
CDR3 protein: CASSLTGTLYEQYF

J gene: TRBJ2-1
V gene: TRBV7-9
clone size: many
D gene: -
CDR3 DNA: TGTGCCAGCAGCTCAACAGGCGATGAGCAGTTCTTC
CDR3 protein: CASSSTGDEQFF

J gene: TRBJ2-1
V gene: TRBV4-1
clone size: many
D gene: -
CDR3 DNA: TGCGCCAGCAGCCCTAGAGCGTATGAGCAGTTCTTC
CDR3 protein: CASSPRAYEQFF

J gene: TRBJ2-2
V gene: TRBV9
clone size: -
D gene: -
CDR3 DNA: TGTGCCAGCAGCGTTAGCGGAGGGAACACCGGGGAGCTGTTTTTT
CDR3 protein: CASSVSGGNTGELFF

J gene: TRBJ1-1
V gene: TRBV5-1
clone size: medium-sized
D gene: -
CDR3 DNA: TGCGCCAGCAGCCCGCGGATCGGCACTGAAGCTTTCTTT
CDR3 protein: CASSPRIGTEAFF

J gene: TRBJ1-3
V gene: TRBV7-9
clone size: -
D gene: TRBD1
CDR3 DNA: TGTGCCAGCAGCTTGGGGACAGTCCCTGGAAACACCATATATTTT
CDR3 protein: CASSLGTVPGNTIYF

J gene: TRBJ2-7
V gene: TRBV28
clone size: few
D gene: -
CDR3 DNA: TGTGCCAGCAGTTTTAGAGGGTCTGGCGAGCAGTACTTC
CDR3 protein: CASSFRGSGEQYF

J gene: TRBJ2-1
V gene: TRBV7-9
clone size: few
D gene: -
CDR3 DNA: TGTGCCAGCAGCTCCCGGGCCTCCTACAATGAGCAGTTCTTC
CDR3 protein: CASSSRASYNEQFF

J gene: TRBJ2-7
V gene: TRBV7-2
clone size: few
D gene: TRBD2
CDR3 DNA: TGTGCCAGCAGCCCCCAGGGTCTAGCGGGAGCTCCAACCTACGAGCAGTACTTC
CDR3 protein: CASSPQGLAGAPTYEQYF

J gene: TRBJ2-1
V gene: TRBV29-1
clone size: large
D gene: -
CDR3 DNA: TGCAGCGTCCCTGGGGGGGCGGGACACAACAATGAGCAGTTCTTC
CDR3 protein: CSVPGGAGHNNEQFF

J gene: TRBJ2-2
V gene: TRBV10-2
clone size: -
D gene: -
CDR3 DNA: TGCGCCAGCAGTGGACAGACCAGGGACGGGGAGCTGTTTTTT
CDR3 protein: CASSGQTRDGELFF

J gene: TRBJ1-2
V gene: TRBV12-3/TRBV12-4
clone size: -
D gene: -
CDR3 DNA: TGTGCCAGCAGTTTGGGGGGGCCAGGTTATGGCTACACCTTC
CDR3 protein: CASSLGGPGYGYTF

J gene: TRBJ2-6
V gene: TRBV5-1
clone size: many
D gene: TRBD1
CDR3 DNA: TGCGCCAGCAGCTTGATCCGGACAGGGAGTTCTGGGGCCAACGTCCTGACTTTC
CDR3 protein: CASSLIRTGSSGANVLTF

J gene: TRBJ2-1
V gene: TRBV5-1
clone size: few
D gene: TRBD2
CDR3 DNA: TGCGCCAGCAGCTCCGGTGGGGGACTAGCGGGAGTCGAGCAGTTCTTC
CDR3 protein: CASSSGGGLAGVEQFF

J gene: TRBJ1-2
V gene: TRBV12-3/TRBV12-4
clone size: few
D gene: -
CDR3 DNA: TGTGCCAGCAGCCAACTTAAGAACTATGGCTACACCTTC
CDR3 protein: CASSQLKNYGYTF

J gene: TRBJ2-1
V gene: TRBV5-1
clone size: medium-sized
D gene: -
CDR3 DNA: TGCGCCAGCAGCTCCCGGTCCCCCAATGAGCAGTTCTTC
CDR3 protein: CASSSRSPNEQFF

J gene: TRBJ2-1
V gene: TRBV19
clone size: -
D gene: TRBD2
CDR3 DNA: TGTGCCAGTAGTATAGGAACTAGCGGGACCATCTTAGGGGATGAGCAGTTCTTC
CDR3 protein: CASSIGTSGTILGDEQFF

J gene: TRBJ2-1
V gene: TRBV20-1
clone size: many
D gene: -
CDR3 DNA: TGCAGTGCCTCACTACAGATGTTCAATGAGCAGTTCTTC
CDR3 protein: CSASLQMFNEQFF

J gene: TRBJ1-1
V gene: TRBV9
clone size: -
D gene: TRBD1
CDR3 DNA: TGTGCCAGCAGCGTAGGCAGGGGGCCCTCTGACGACACTGAAGCTTTCTTT
CDR3 protein: CASSVGRGPSDDTEAFF

J gene: TRBJ2-2
V gene: TRBV12-3/TRBV12-4
clone size: -
D gene: -
CDR3 DNA: TGTGCCAGCAGTTTAGCGCGGGATAACACCGGGGAGCTGTTTTTT
CDR3 protein: CASSLARDNTGELFF

J gene: TRBJ2-2
V gene: TRBV4-1
clone size: few
D gene: TRBD1
CDR3 DNA: TGCGCCAGCAGCCATCGACAGGGTCGAGGTCTTTCGAACACCGGGGAGCTGTTTTTT
CDR3 protein: CASSHRQGRGLSNTGELFF

J gene: TRBJ1-1
V gene: TRBV27
clone size: few
D gene: TRBD1
CDR3 DNA: TGTGCCAGTGCACCTGCGGGACAGTTCAACACTGAAGCTTTCTTT
CDR3 protein: CASAPAGQFNTEAFF

J gene: TRBJ2-3
V gene: TRBV9
clone size: -
D gene: -
CDR3 DNA: TGTGCCAGCAGCGTCGGGCTAGAATCGCTGCAGTATTTT
CDR3 protein: CASSVGLESLQYF

J gene: TRBJ1-6
V gene: TRBV12-3/TRBV12-4
clone size: few
D gene: -
CDR3 DNA: TGTGCCAGCAGTTTAGTCCAGGGAGGCAATTCACCCCTCCACTTT
CDR3 protein: CASSLVQGGNSPLHF

J gene: TRBJ2-7
V gene: TRBV27
clone size: -
D gene: -
CDR3 DNA: TGTGCCAGCAAAAAACAGGTTGCCTACGAGCAGTACTTC
CDR3 protein: CASKKQVAYEQYF

J gene: TRBJ2-1
V gene: TRBV5-1
clone size: few
D gene: -
CDR3 DNA: TGCGCCAGCAGCCCACAAGGACAAAGCTCCTACAATGAGCAGTTCTTC
CDR3 protein: CASSPQGQSSYNEQFF

J gene: TRBJ1-2
V gene: TRBV7-2
clone size: few
D gene: -
CDR3 DNA: TGTGCCAGCAGTCCAGGGTCCACTCAATCATATGGCTACACCTTC
CDR3 protein: CASSPGSTQSYGYTF

J gene: TRBJ2-3
V gene: TRBV2
clone size: -
D gene: TRBD2
CDR3 DNA: TGTGCCAGCAGCTCCAATGGGAGGGGTACGCAGTATTTT
CDR3 protein: CASSSNGRGTQYF

J gene: TRBJ1-2
V gene: TRBV7-2
clone size: few
D gene: TRBD1
CDR3 DNA: TGTGCCAGCAGCATCCATACAGGGGACTATGGCTACACCTTC
CDR3 protein: CASSIHTGDYGYTF

J gene: TRBJ2-1
V gene: TRBV5-1
clone size: few
D gene: TRBD2
CDR3 DNA: TGCGCCAGCAGCTCAAGCGGGAACACCTACAATGAGCAGTTCTTC
CDR3 protein: CASSSSGNTYNEQFF

J gene: TRBJ2-1
V gene: TRBV5-1
clone size: few
D gene: -
CDR3 DNA: TGCGCCAGCAGAGGAGGGGTAGTTAACAATGAGCAGTTCTTC
CDR3 protein: CASRGGVVNNEQFF

J gene: TRBJ1-1
V gene: TRBV5-1
clone size: many
D gene: -
CDR3 DNA: TGCGCCAGCAGCTTGACACAGGTGAACACTGAAGCTTTCTTT
CDR3 protein: CASSLTQVNTEAFF